The present T cell receptor (beta chain) was sequenced within a study of blood T cell repertoires in COVID-19. This clone showed up just once. The repertoire was sequenced with immunoSEQ multiplex PCR; TCRdb's copy has only in-frame clones and lacks some. The sample holds fewer than 250,000 clones; about 83% are singletons and the top ten take approximately 5%. Sequenced sample: peripheral blood. This sequence was found in a woman older than 75 with COVID-19, enrolled during active disease.

The CDR3 protein is CASSRDRGEKLFF. CDR3 nucleotide sequence: TGTGCCAGCAGCCGGGACAGGGGCGAAAAACTGTTTTTT. The rearrangement links TRBV14 to TRBJ1-4, with TRBD1 identical over 10 bases. The CDR3 has 13 residues. Losses at the gene ends were 4 bases for V and 8 bases for J; bases not matched to a gene: 1. Germline CDR1 is SGHDN and CDR2 is FVKESK. Drawing the rest from reference TRBV14 and TRBJ1-4, the complete variable domain is EAGVTQFPSHSVIEKGQTVTLRCDPISGHDNLYWYRRVMGKEIKFLLHFVKESKQDESGMPNNRFLAERTGGTYSTLKVQPAELEDSGVYFCASSRDRGEKLFFGSGTQLSVL.